Listed here is a single T cell receptor (beta chain). Germline CDR1 reads SGDLS; CDR2 reads YYNGEE. V lost 2 bases, J lost 0 bases, and 8 bases stayed unmatched. The CDR3 extends over 18 amino acids. The data belong to a study of blood T cell repertoires in COVID-19. Study overall: Some COVID-19 samples were acute and others convalescent; all came from the United States, Italy and Spain. Sample material is recorded as cDNA or gDNA derived from T cells, B-cell-depleted T cells, or PBMCs.

In the authors' methods: Reference gene primers were amplified, and this amplification served to estimate nucleated cell counts. The data were produced by immunoSEQ multiplex PCR, yet TCRdb's version contains in-frame clones alone and is incomplete. V, J and clone size derive from that table, while D and trimming were established from the DNA sequence. Here the sample spans 250,000 to 350,000 clones, roughly 87% being singletons. The receptor comes from a man younger than 35 with active or convalescent COVID-19. The chain employs TRBV9 and TRBJ2-7; 13 bases line up with TRBD2. The sample taken for sequencing was peripheral blood. CDR3 protein: CASSVVLAGGPSSYEQYF. The DNA for the CDR3 is TGTGCCAGCAGCGTTGTACTAGCGGGAGGGCCAAGCTCCTACGAGCAGTACTTC.